A selection of T cell receptor beta chains follows, all from one sample in a study of blood T cell repertoires in COVID-19. Assay used: immunoSEQ multiplex PCR; TCRdb lists only in-frame clones, some missing. Of about 280,000 clones listed, around 86% are singletons. Sequencing used peripheral blood. The receptors stem from a man aged 40-49 years with active or convalescent COVID-19. Both conserved end residues are part of each CDR3. A D gene is named only where the DNA matches it firmly. Rows give clone size only sometimes, using once, few, many, or a class for an expanded clone.

>NA|TRBV5-6|TRBJ2-4|NA
TGTGCCAGCAGTCGCCAGGGCCTCAAAAACATTCAGTACTTC
CASSRQGLKNIQYF
>once|TRBV12-2|TRBJ2-5|NA
TGTGCAAGTCGCTTAGTCGGGCGGGAGGGACATCAAGAGACCCAGTACTTC
CASRLVGREGHQETQYF
>NA|TRBV3-1/TRBV3-2|TRBJ2-1|TRBD1
TGTGCCAGCAGCCAAGATCTTGACAGGGTCAATGAGCAGTTCTTC
CASSQDLDRVNEQFF
>NA|TRBV11-2|TRBJ2-7|TRBD2
TGTGCCAGCAGCTTAGATGTGGCTAGCGGGAGCTCCTACGAGCAGTACTTC
CASSLDVASGSSYEQYF
>NA|TRBV11-3|TRBJ1-2|NA
TGTGCCAGCAGCTCATCCTATGAGGCCTACACCTTC
CASSSSYEAYTF
>NA|TRBV6-2/TRBV6-3|TRBJ2-7|TRBD1
TGTGCCAGCAGTTACTCTCGGCAGGGGGTGTTTCGCGAGCAGTACTTC
CASSYSRQGVFREQYF
>once|TRBV19|TRBJ2-3|TRBD1
TGTGCCAGTAGTATAATGCCCGGGACAGAAAACACAGATACGCAGTATTTT
CASSIMPGTENTDTQYF
>NA|TRBV7-6|TRBJ1-1|NA
TGTGCCAGCAGCCCAGGGTCCTTTGACACTGAAGCTTTCTTT
CASSPGSFDTEAFF
>once|TRBV10-3|TRBJ2-7|TRBD2
TGTGCCATCAGTGAGTCTAGCGGGGGGGTGGATGAGCAGTACTTC
CAISESSGGVDEQYF
>NA|TRBV6-6|TRBJ1-6|NA
TGTGCCAGCAGTAACCCACGCGGGCTTAATTCACCCCTCCACTTT
CASSNPRGLNSPLHF
>NA|TRBV10-2|TRBJ2-5|NA
TGCGCCAGCAGTGAGGCCGGCGGGCGGGAGACCCAGTACTTC
CASSEAGGRETQYF
>NA|TRBV23-1|TRBJ2-7|NA
TGCGCCAGCAGTCAATCGCGCCGCGCCTCCTACGAGCAGTACTTC
CASSQSRRASYEQYF
>NA|TRBV9|TRBJ2-1|TRBD2
TGTGCCAGCAGCGTAGGTGGTACTAGCGGGGCCTACAATGAGCAGTTCTTC
CASSVGGTSGAYNEQFF
>NA|TRBV13|TRBJ1-2|NA
TGTGCCAGCAGCCCACAGAGTAACTATGGCTACACCTTC
CASSPQSNYGYTF
>NA|TRBV13|TRBJ2-6|TRBD1
TGTGCCAGCAGCTCCGGACAGGTGTGGGCTGGGGCCAACGTCCTGACTTTC
CASSSGQVWAGANVLTF
>NA|TRBV30|TRBJ1-5|NA
TGTGCCTGGAGTGTGTCAGGGAGCAATCAGCCCCAGCATTTT
CAWSVSGSNQPQHF
>few|TRBV29-1|TRBJ1-2|NA
TGCAGCGTTTTTGGGAGGGAAGGATATGGCTACACCTTC
CSVFGREGYGYTF
>NA|TRBV11-2|TRBJ2-7|TRBD1
TGTGCCAGCAGCTTAGCCCCGACAGGGGCCCCGGCGGAGCAGTACTTC
CASSLAPTGAPAEQYF
>NA|TRBV9|TRBJ1-3|NA
TGTGCCAGCAGCGCTACGACAGGACCCGGAAACACCATATATTTT
CASSATTGPGNTIYF
>NA|TRBV30|TRBJ1-3|NA
TGTGCCTTCCAACAGGCCTCCTCTGGAAACACCATATATTTT
CAFQQASSGNTIYF
>NA|TRBV2|TRBJ1-1|NA
TGTGCCAGCTTCCAGGGACAAAACACTGAAGCTTTCTTT
CASFQGQNTEAFF
>once|TRBV7-6|TRBJ2-7|NA
TGTGCCAGCAGCTTTGGAGGCGGGGGCGGTCACTACGAGCAGTACTTC
CASSFGGGGGHYEQYF
>NA|TRBV5-1|TRBJ1-1|TRBD1
TGCGCCAGCAGCACCGGGACAGCCCCAGAAGCTTTCTTT
CASSTGTAPEAFF
>NA|TRBV7-3|TRBJ2-3|NA
TGTGCCAGCAGCTTAGGACAGATCTTCACAGATACGCAGTATTTT
CASSLGQIFTDTQYF
>NA|TRBV19|TRBJ1-2|NA
TGTGCCAGTAGTTCTCCGGGCCCGGGAGGGTATGGCTACACCTTC
CASSSPGPGGYGYTF
>NA|TRBV11-3|TRBJ2-2|NA
TGTGCCAGCAGCATCGTGACAACCGGGGAGCTGTTTTTT
CASSIVTTGELFF
>NA|TRBV27|TRBJ2-1|TRBD2
TGTGCCAGCAGTTTCGGAGCGGGAGGTCGAAATGAGCAGTTCTTC
CASSFGAGGRNEQFF
>NA|TRBV5-4|TRBJ2-7|NA
TGTGCCAGCATGAGGGGGGGGTCCGAGCAGTACTTC
CASMRGGSEQYF
>NA|TRBV7-9|TRBJ1-5|NA
TGTGCCAGCAGCTTAGGTTCAGGGTGGCAGCCCCAGCATTTT
CASSLGSGWQPQHF
>NA|TRBV11-2|TRBJ1-1|NA
TGTGCCAGCAGCCTGGGGCGTGAAGCTTTCTTT
CASSLGREAFF
>NA|TRBV14|TRBJ1-3|NA
TGTGCCAGCAGCCCGGTTCGTAGCTCTGGAAACACCATATATTTT
CASSPVRSSGNTIYF
>NA|TRBV29-1|TRBJ1-6|TRBD1
TGCAGCGCCAGTGACGGGACAGATAATTCACCCCTCCACTTT
CSASDGTDNSPLHF
>NA|TRBV6-5|TRBJ2-5|TRBD2
TGTGCCAGCAGTTACTTATCCAGCGGGAGAACCCCGACCCAGTACTTC
CASSYLSSGRTPTQYF
>NA|TRBV10-3|TRBJ1-1|NA
TGTGCCATCAAGCCTCGAGCGGGCTTGAACACTGAAGCTTTCTTT
CAIKPRAGLNTEAFF
>once|TRBV27|TRBJ2-1|TRBD2
TGTGCCAGCAGTCTAGGGACTAGCGGCAATGAGCAGTTCTTC
CASSLGTSGNEQFF
>NA|TRBV7-3|TRBJ1-5|NA
TGTGCCAGCAGCTTCATCATCGGGCAGGGAAAGAATCAGCCCCAGCATTTT
CASSFIIGQGKNQPQHF
>NA|TRBV10-3|TRBJ1-1|NA
TGTGCCATCAGTGCACAGGGAAGTGTTACTGAAGCTTTCTTT
CAISAQGSVTEAFF
>NA|TRBV24-1|TRBJ2-1|TRBD1
TGTGCCACCAGTGATTTGAACAGGGGAACGGATGAGCAGTTCTTC
CATSDLNRGTDEQFF
>once|TRBV5-1|TRBJ2-2|TRBD2
TGCGCCAGCAGCTTGACTAGCGGGAGGAGCGGGGAGCTGTTTTTT
CASSLTSGRSGELFF
>NA|TRBV2|TRBJ1-5|NA
TGTGCCAGCAGCGAAGGGGAGCGTCAGCCCCAGCATTTT
CASSEGERQPQHF
>NA|TRBV30|TRBJ2-7|TRBD2
TGTGCCTGGAGACCCCCTTACCGGGGGGATTCCTACGAGCAGTACTTC
CAWRPPYRGDSYEQYF
>NA|TRBV15|TRBJ2-7|NA
TGTGCCACCAGCAGAGCGGTGGGGCAGGGAACCTACGAGCAGTACTTC
CATSRAVGQGTYEQYF
>NA|TRBV6-1|TRBJ1-5|NA
TGTGCCAGCGTTGGCGGGTTGGATCAGCCCCAGCATTTT
CASVGGLDQPQHF
>NA|TRBV6-4|TRBJ1-1|TRBD1
TGTGCCAGCAGTGACCCTGACAGGGTGAGAGCTGAAGCTTTCTTT
CASSDPDRVRAEAFF
>NA|TRBV5-1|TRBJ2-4|TRBD1
TGCGCCAGCGAACCAGGGGGCGGAAACATTCAGTACTTC
CASEPGGGNIQYF
>once|TRBV7-2|TRBJ1-5|TRBD1
TGTGCCAGCAGCTTAGACCCCCAGGGGGCTCAGCCCCAGCATTTT
CASSLDPQGAQPQHF